What follows is one TCR beta chain and its context. Method: immunoSEQ multiplex PCR; TCRdb's copy keeps in-frame clones and lacks some. The sample gives about 24,000 clones, about nine tenths of which show up once; around 23% is in the top ten. This CDR3 has 14 amino acids. Trimming took 3 bases from V and 0 from J, leaving 8 bases between them. Germline V gene lookup returns CDR1 SNHLY and CDR2 FYNNEI. This sample stems from a study of T cells in localized non-small cell lung cancer. The chain links TRBV2 to TRBJ1-1, with D unresolved. This sequence was found in a man between 40 and 70 years old with stage I squamous cell lung carcinoma. Sample: peripheral blood, taken before any cancer treatment. The CDR3 spells CASSEGWLNTEAFF. The CDR3 DNA follows: TGTGCCAGCAGTGAGGGATGGTTGAACACTGAAGCTTTCTTT.